The following is a T cell receptor beta chain sequence with its context. Antigen specificity is unknown. Primers included in the PCR were 60 Vbeta and 13 Jbeta primers. Assay used: immunoSEQ multiplex PCR; TCRdb lists only in-frame clones, some missing. The data contain 150,000 to 200,000 clones, 60% to 80% of them singletons. The germline V and J ends were trimmed by 7 bases and 0 bases, with 15 bases remaining between them. CDR3 length: 15 amino acids. Germline V lookup: CDR1 SNHLY, CDR2 FYNNEI. This entry belongs to a study of cytomegalovirus exposure and HLA in healthy donors. Study-level results: It was taken for granted in presence/absence analyses that sequencing depth across donors was roughly uniform. Some TCR beta chains (164 of them) were listed as cytomegalovirus-associated. Researchers reported in a later analysis that common viral pathogens appeared linked to several top clusters. Productive status was seen about 90% or about 30% of the time for most TCR beta V segments in an earlier analysis.

The sequence derives from a woman aged 45-60 years in good health and CMV-seropositive. The material sequenced was PBMCs. V gene TRBV2 combines with J gene TRBJ1-2, with D possibly TRBD1 on 5 matching bases. CDR3 DNA: TGTGCCAGCACCGAGTCGGAGGGACCTAACTATGGCTACACCTTC. It translates to CASTESEGPNYGYTF. The full variable domain, completed using reference TRBV2 and TRBJ1-2, is EPEVTQTPSHQVTQMGQEVILRCVPISNHLYFYWYRQILGQKVEFLVSFYNNEISEKSEIFDDQFSVERPDGSNFTLKIRSTKLEDSAMYFCASTESEGPNYGYTFGSGTRLTVV.